A single sample is the source of the 25 T cell receptor beta chains below, sequenced in a study of radiation and T cells in renal cell carcinoma. Produced via immunoSEQ multiplex PCR; TCRdb's table is partial and in-frame only. The data show 130,000 or so clones, over 65% seen once. Time point described: baseline pretreatment blood. Documented treatment: 15 Gy SBRT to primary tumor, nephrectomy 4 weeks later. Sample: blood, taken from a patient whose treatment included radiotherapy and nephrectomy. Receptors were obtained from a woman aged 45-65 years with renal cell carcinoma.

The chain carries TRBV4-3 and TRBJ1-1; unclear D gene. This CDR3 is built from 13 residues. Trimming took 0 bases from V and 11 from J, leaving 13 bases between them. Germline V gene lookup returns CDR1 LGHNA and CDR2 YSLEER. CDR3 sequence reads: CASSQDLKGEAFF. The CDR3 nucleotides read TGCGCCAGCAGCCAAGATTTAAAGGGTGAGGCTTTCTTT.

This clone has a single count. Here the CDR3 reads CASSVAGYGNTIYF. The CDR3 DNA reads TGTGCCAGCAGCGTAGCCGGCTATGGAAACACCATATATTTT. This chain connects TRBV9 to TRBJ1-3; no reliable D call. Germline lookup yields CDR1 SGDLS and CDR2 YYNGEE. This CDR3 contains 14 residues. Trimming shortened V by 0 bases and J by 3 bases, and 7 bases separated the two germline ends.

V gene TRBV23-1 combines with J gene TRBJ1-3, with a tentative D call TRBD1 (6 bases). TRBV23-1 is flagged as an ORF with uncertain function. Between the trimmed V and J ends, which lost 2 bases and 0 bases, there was a span of 11 bases. This CDR3 region has 16 residues. Here the CDR3 DNA reads TGCGCCAGCAGTCAACGACAGGACGGCTCTGGAAACACCATATATTTT. It is translated as CASSQRQDGSGNTIYF.

The rearrangement joins TRBV7-2 to TRBJ2-7; 9 nucleotides agree with TRBD2. V shed 6 bases, J shed 1 base, and the junction held 7 bases outside the gene matches. The CDR3 loop spans 15 amino acids. Germline-derived CDR1 and CDR2 are SGHTA and FQGNSA. In nucleotides, the CDR3 is TGTGCCAGCAGACCGGGACTAGCCGGATCCTACGAGCAGTACTTC. Translating it yields CASRPGLAGSYEQYF.

This rearrangement joins TRBV7-2 to TRBJ2-7; D is undetermined. Trimming stripped 2 bases from V and 7 bases from J, with 9 bases between. CDR3 length: 12 residues. Germline CDR1 SGHTA, CDR2 FQGNSA. The CDR3 spells CASSLTSKEQYF. DNA for the CDR3: TGTGCCAGCAGCTTAACGAGTAAAGAGCAGTACTTC.

Only a few counts were recorded for this clone. The chain recombines TRBV28 with TRBJ1-3, with D uncertain. CDR1 is MDHEN and CDR2 is SYDVKM in the germline V gene. This CDR3 has 11 amino acids. With 9 bases removed from V and 2 bases from J, the gap between germline ends came to 5 bases. The CDR3 DNA sequence: TGTGCCAGTTTGGCTGGAAACACCATATATTTT. Amino acid sequence: CASLAGNTIYF.

The rearrangement links TRBV10-3 to TRBJ2-7; 11 nucleotides align to TRBD2. Looked up from germline, CDR1 is ENHRY and CDR2 is SYGVKD. This CDR3 contains 15 residues. The V segment lost 3 bases and the J segment 6 bases; nucleotides outside the gene matches: 7. The CDR3 sequence: CAISDSLAGGGEQYF. The DNA for the CDR3 is TGTGCCATCAGTGATAGTCTAGCGGGAGGAGGCGAGCAGTACTTC.

The chain uses TRBV10-3 and TRBJ2-6; D call uncertain. This CDR3 is 17 amino acids long. Per germline, CDR1 ENHRY and CDR2 SYGVKD. Between the trimmed V and J ends, which lost 11 bases and 0 bases, there was a span of 20 bases. CDR3: CASSIVPTISGANVLTF. The CDR3 DNA sequence: TGTGCCTCCTCAATAGTTCCAACGATCTCTGGGGCCAACGTCCTGACTTTC.

This clone was seen a handful of times. The V call is TRBV28, the J call TRBJ1-2, with TRBD1 matching over 7 bases. Trimming at V came to 6 bases and at J to 4 bases, leaving 8 bases not matched to a gene. The CDR3 length is 14 residues. Germline V gene sequence: CDR1 MDHEN, CDR2 SYDVKM. CDR3 sequence (DNA): TGTGCCAGCAGGGTACCGGGACAGCCCTATGGCTACACCTTC. The encoded protein is CASRVPGQPYGYTF.

The chain employs TRBV6-5 and TRBJ2-1; perhaps TRBD2 as D (5 bases). The CDR3 is 16 residues long. In germline, CDR1 is MNHEY, CDR2 SVGAGI. V was trimmed by 2 bases and J by 2 bases, leaving 13 bases between them. The CDR3 region has the DNA TGTGCCAGCAGTTACGCGGGTGGTTTCGCCTACAATGAGCAGTTCTTC. Residues: CASSYAGGFAYNEQFF.

The V and J genes are TRBV6-5 and TRBJ1-2; 9 bases line up with TRBD1. The CDR3 contains 15 residues. Germline CDR1 and CDR2: MNHEY and SVGAGI. V dropped 6 bases and J dropped 4; count of bases not matched to a gene: 9. The CDR3 loop reads CASSGGQGGVYGYTF. As DNA, the CDR3 is TGTGCCAGCAGCGGGGGACAGGGTGGGGTCTATGGCTACACCTTC.

In its sample, this clone was seen many times. V is TRBV30 and J is TRBJ1-4; 8 bases align to TRBD1. From germline, CDR1 is GTSNPN and CDR2 SVGIG (reference sequence). V dropped 3 bases and J dropped 7; count of bases not matched to a gene: 10. CDR3 size: 15 residues. The CDR3 sequence: CAWSKGQGAGEKLFF. CDR3 bases: TGTGCCTGGAGCAAGGGTCAGGGGGCAGGTGAAAAACTGTTTTTT.

This rearrangement joins TRBV5-1 to TRBJ2-1; 10 nucleotides agree with TRBD2. V shed 5 bases, J shed 8 bases, and the junction held 13 bases outside the gene matches. CDR1 SGHRS and CDR2 YFSETQ come from the germline V gene. The CDR3 length is 16 residues. The CDR3 DNA sequence: TGCGCCAGCAGGCGCATACTAGCGGGAAGCCTCGATGAGCAGTTCTTC. This encodes CASRRILAGSLDEQFF.

This chain uses TRBV7-2 with TRBJ2-5; 11 nucleotides align to TRBD2. CDR1 is SGHTA, CDR2 FQGNSA, per germline. V lost 5 bases, J lost 5 bases, and 16 bases stayed unmatched. This CDR3 comprises 18 residues. CDR3 coding DNA: TGTGCCAGCAGCCCAGGACTTTTAGCGGGGGGGCCTGGGGAGACCCAGTACTTC. Translating it yields CASSPGLLAGGPGETQYF.

The rearrangement joins TRBV30 to TRBJ2-1; no firm D call. Per the germline V gene, CDR1 is GTSNPN and CDR2 is SVGIG (reference sequence). Trimming removed 0 bases at V and 11 bases at J, with 11 bases between. CDR3 length: 12 amino acids. The CDR3 sequence is CAWSVLGFQQFF. In DNA form, the CDR3 reads TGTGCCTGGAGTGTACTGGGATTCCAGCAGTTCTTC.

The chain carries TRBV7-2 and TRBJ2-5; D is unclear. The CDR3 has 13 amino acids. Germline V gene data show CDR1 as SGHTA and CDR2 as FQGNSA. Trimming stripped 5 bases from V and 1 base from J, with 8 bases between. The CDR3: CASSKELQETQYF. CDR3 in DNA: TGTGCCAGCAGCAAGGAGCTCCAAGAGACCCAGTACTTC.

The chain joins TRBV19 to TRBJ1-5; 8 bases align to TRBD1. Germline trimming cut 7 bases from V and 1 base from J; bases unmatched to any gene: 9. Germline CDR1 is LNHDA and CDR2 is SQIVND (reference sequence). This CDR3 comprises 16 residues. The CDR3 DNA reads TGTGCCAGTACTATTGGGGACAGGTCGAGCAATCAGCCCCAGCATTTT. This gives the protein CASTIGDRSSNQPQHF.

V and J are TRBV6-6 and TRBJ1-4, with D perhaps matching TRBD1 (5 bases). Germline V CDR1 and CDR2: MNHNY, SVGAGI (reference sequence). Trimming shortened V by 2 bases and J by 13 bases, and 11 bases separated the two germline ends. The CDR3 length is 12 residues. The CDR3 is CASSYEGTLLFF. CDR3 sequence (DNA): TGTGCCAGCAGTTACGAGGGGACTTTACTGTTTTTT.

The chain uses TRBV7-6 and TRBJ2-5, with D uncertain. The germline CDR1 and CDR2 sequences are SGHVS and FNYEAQ. Trimming cost V 2 bases and J 4 bases, with 5 bases left between them. CDR3 length equals 12 residues. In DNA, the CDR3 is TGTGCCAGCAGCTTACTTGGAGAGACCCAGTACTTC. Amino acid sequence: CASSLLGETQYF.

In this sample, this clone turned up once. V gene TRBV2 combines with J gene TRBJ2-1, with 8 positions matching TRBD2. With V trimmed by 7 bases and J by 8 bases, 7 bases remained unmatched. Germline-derived CDR1 and CDR2 are SNHLY and FYNNEI. The CDR3 has 13 amino acids. The CDR3 loop is CASTLSGEDEQFF. CDR3 bases: TGTGCCAGCACCCTTAGCGGGGAAGATGAGCAGTTCTTC.

The chain employs TRBV27 and TRBJ2-1, with 7 positions matching TRBD1. The germline gives CDR1 MNHEY, CDR2 SMNVEV (reference sequence). J was trimmed by 9 bases and V by 4 bases; bases with no gene match: 12. This CDR3 has 15 amino acids. The CDR3 coding sequence is TGTGCCAGCAGTTCAGAGGGCCAGGGGGTAGGTGAGCAGTTCTTC. This codes for CASSSEGQGVGEQFF.

This sequence joins TRBV5-6 and TRBJ1-1; D is unclear. The V end lost 0 bases, the J end lost 3 bases, and 9 bases lay between the germline ends. Germline-derived CDR1 and CDR2 are SGHDT and YYEEEE. The CDR3 covers 14 residues. CDR3 region: CASSLESSDTEAFF. The CDR3 region has the DNA TGTGCCAGCAGCTTGGAATCAAGTGACACTGAAGCTTTCTTT.

The J gene is TRBJ2-3, the V gene TRBV4-3; 13 bases map to TRBD2. Germline CDR1 and CDR2: LGHNA and YSLEER. The CDR3 covers 17 residues. The trim removed 2 bases at V and 1 base at J, leaving 3 bases unmatched. CDR3 protein: CASSQRTSGGGTDTQYF. The CDR3 nucleotides are TGCGCCAGCAGCCAAAGGACTAGCGGGGGAGGCACAGATACGCAGTATTTT.

This clone was observed a single time. This chain links TRBV7-6 with TRBJ1-1; TRBD1 aligns across 7 bases. The germline gives CDR1 SGHVS, CDR2 FNYEAQ. The junction had 9 bases not matched to a gene; V was cut back by 7 bases and J by 1 base. The CDR3 has 15 amino acids. CDR3 sequence (DNA): TGTGCCAGCACCCAGGGGGGCGTAGGGAACACTGAAGCTTTCTTT. Protein sequence: CASTQGGVGNTEAFF.

The chain couples TRBV5-1 to TRBJ1-4; possibly TRBD1 for D (6 bases). V shed 4 bases and J shed 4 bases, with 14 bases lying between them. The germline CDR1 and CDR2 sequences are SGHRS and YFSETQ. This CDR3 is 15 amino acids long. This CDR3 is CASSTGTPFNEKLFF. DNA for the CDR3: TGCGCCAGCAGCACCGGGACACCCTTTAATGAAAAACTGTTTTTT.